Shown below are 12 T cell receptor beta chains from a single sample sequenced in a study of blood T cell repertoires in COVID-19 (dated by TCRdb to about 2020). The method was the immunoSEQ multiplex PCR assay. TCRdb took this table from immuneACCESS and kept in-frame rearrangements with V and J called. Such tables lack part of the clones; where checked against another copy, unresolved V genes explain under half of the gap, and the rest is unexplained. A total of 220,000 or so clones appear in this sample, about 80% of them only once. Clones ranked in the top ten supply approximately 1.2% of the sample. The specimen sequenced was PBMCs or T cells enriched from blood (not recorded which). These receptors came from a woman aged 40-49 years with acute COVID-19.

The chain carries TRBV11-2 and TRBJ2-1; 8 bases are a match to TRBD1. J lost 8 bases, V lost 6 bases, and 6 bases had no gene match. The CDR3 covers 13 residues. Germline assignment: CDR1 SGHAT and CDR2 FQNNGV. The CDR3 is CASRATGGHEQFF. CDR3 nucleotide sequence: TGTGCCAGCAGGGCCACAGGGGGACATGAGCAGTTCTTC.

The V gene is TRBV5-6, the J gene TRBJ2-1; D perhaps matches TRBD1 (6 bases). The V end lost 3 bases, the J end lost 6 bases, and 13 bases lay between the germline ends. This CDR3 has 14 residues. Looked up from germline, CDR1 is SGHDT and CDR2 is YYEEEE. The CDR3 bases are TGTGCCAGCAGCTCCATAAGAGGGGGCAATGAGCAGTTCTTC. It encodes CASSSIRGGNEQFF.

The chain is built from TRBV11-2 and TRBJ1-1; TRBD1 matches 11 bases. Unmatched junction bases numbered 8, after V lost 1 base and J lost 1 base. Germline CDR1 SGHAT, CDR2 FQNNGV. The CDR3 is 18 amino acids. The CDR3 nucleotides read TGTGCCAGCAGCTTAGTGAGGACAGGGGGCGTCAAGAACACTGAAGCTTTCTTT. Its translation: CASSLVRTGGVKNTEAFF.

This chain joins TRBV11-2 and TRBJ2-4; TRBD1 might be the D (5 bases). Trimming took off 4 bases at V and 1 base at J, with 11 bases between the two ends. Germline lookup yields CDR1 SGHAT and CDR2 FQNNGV. The length of the CDR3 is 15 residues. The CDR3 loop reads CASSSVAGAKNIQYF. In DNA, the CDR3 is TGTGCCAGCAGCTCGGTAGCAGGGGCCAAAAACATTCAGTACTTC.

This clone was picked up one time. The chain uses TRBV2 and TRBJ1-2; D perhaps matches TRBD1 (5 bases). The CDR3 is 13 residues long. V dropped 10 bases and J dropped 3 bases, with 15 bases sitting between them. Germline V gene data show CDR1 as SNHLY and CDR2 as FYNNEI. The CDR3 here is CATRSRVDYGYTF. The CDR3 bases are TGTGCCACCCGATCCAGGGTGGACTATGGCTACACCTTC.

The chain combines TRBV30 with TRBJ2-2; a possible D gene is TRBD1 (6 bases). CDR1 and CDR2 (germline): GTSNPN, SVGIG (reference sequence). V was shortened by 2 bases and J by 2 bases, with 9 bases between the two germline ends. The CDR3 loop spans 14 amino acids. Written as DNA, the CDR3 is TGTGCCTGGAGTAAGGACAGCAACACCGGGGAGCTGTTTTTT. Encoded protein: CAWSKDSNTGELFF.

The chain carries TRBV7-3 and TRBJ2-3; D is possibly TRBD1 (6 bases). CDR3 length: 15 residues. V was shortened by 2 bases and J by 3 bases, with 12 bases between the two germline ends. Germline values: CDR1 SGHTA, CDR2 FQGTGA. For the CDR3, the DNA is TGTGCCAGCAGCTTAGAAGGGGGAAGGACAGATACGCAGTATTTT. This encodes CASSLEGGRTDTQYF.

The chain is built from TRBV7-8 and TRBJ2-1; the match to TRBD1 covers 9 bases. V lost 1 base to trimming and J lost 7 bases; unmatched junction nucleotides: 2. From germline, CDR1 is SGHVS and CDR2 FQNEAQ. This CDR3 is built from 14 residues. This chain's CDR3 is CASSLVGTGNEQFF. Here the CDR3 DNA reads TGTGCCAGCAGCTTAGTCGGGACAGGGAATGAGCAGTTCTTC.

The rearrangement uses TRBV28 and TRBJ1-5, with 9 positions matching TRBD1. After removal of 5 bases from V and 4 bases from J, the junction contained 9 bases not matched to a gene. CDR1 is MDHEN and CDR2 is SYDVKM in the germline V gene. The CDR3 runs 16 residues. This CDR3 reads CASSPWGQGKNQPQHF. For the CDR3, the DNA is TGTGCCAGCAGTCCATGGGGACAGGGTAAGAATCAGCCCCAGCATTTT.

About this clone itself: Other nucleotide sequences from this sample produce the same CDR3. The rearrangement uses TRBV7-9 and TRBJ1-3, with D unresolved. Trimming cost V 0 bases and J 0 bases, with 9 bases left between them. The CDR3 is made up of 16 amino acids. The V gene's germline CDR1 is SEHNR and CDR2 FQNEAQ (reference sequence). The CDR3 coding sequence is TGTGCCAGCAGCTTAGCGCAACCGAGCTCTGGAAACACCATATATTTT. Translating it yields CASSLAQPSSGNTIYF.

This chain connects TRBV11-2 to TRBJ2-5; no firm D call. Germline CDR1 reads SGHAT; CDR2 reads FQNNGV. Trimming took 7 bases from V and 3 from J, leaving 18 bases between them. The CDR3 covers 15 residues. The CDR3 DNA is TGTGCCAGCACCGCCGGTGTGGTAGATAAAGAGACCCAGTACTTC. Translated: CASTAGVVDKETQYF. The complete variable domain, with remaining parts taken from reference TRBV11-2 and TRBJ2-5, reads EAGVAQSPRYKIIEKRQSVAFWCNPISGHATLYWYQQILGQGPKLLIQFQNNGVVDDSQLPKDRFSAERLKGVDSTLKIQPAKLEDSAVYLCASTAGVVDKETQYFGPGTRLLVL.

This chain uses TRBV6-2 or TRBV6-3 with TRBJ2-7; D unclear. CDR3 length: 15 residues. Per the germline V gene, CDR1 is MNHEY and CDR2 is SVGEGT. Trimming pared 0 bases from V and 2 bases from J, leaving 11 bases between. CDR3 coding DNA: TGTGCCAGCAGTTACTCCCCACCCGGTACCTACGAGCAGTACTTC. Its translation is CASSYSPPGTYEQYF.